A selection of T cell receptor beta chains follows, all from one sample in a study of metastatic and nonmetastatic thyroid tumors. Using MiXCR, TCRdb reanalyzed the PCR reads. The sample lists tens of thousands of clones, around 16% occurring once. The sequenced material came from blood. All receptors derive from a male donor with papillary thyroid cancer or a benign thyroid nodule (not recorded which). Some clones in this sample may be carry-over from other donors' samples. The CDR3 runs from the conserved cysteine through the conserved F or W. The order of the fields is J gene, V gene, clone size, D gene, CDR3 protein, CDR3 DNA. D genes are given only for firm matches. Size tells how often a clone was seen (once, few, many) or the class of an expanded clone, and some rows leave it out.

j_gene: TRBJ2-5; v_gene: TRBV11-3; abundance: .; d_gene: TRBD2; CDR3aa: CASSFSGVWETQYF; CDR3nt: TGTGCCAGCAGCTTTAGCGGGGTGTGGGAGACCCAGTACTTC
j_gene: TRBJ2-3; v_gene: TRBV5-1; abundance: many; d_gene: .; CDR3aa: CASSYLRGARDTQYF; CDR3nt: TGCGCCAGCAGCTACCTCCGGGGGGCAAGAGATACGCAGTATTTT
j_gene: TRBJ2-1; v_gene: TRBV12-3/TRBV12-4; abundance: many; d_gene: TRBD1; CDR3aa: CASSPSGTGIYNEQFF; CDR3nt: TGTGCCAGCAGCCCGTCCGGGACAGGGATATACAATGAGCAGTTCTTC
j_gene: TRBJ1-1; v_gene: TRBV7-6; abundance: many; d_gene: .; CDR3aa: CASGLETGGTEAFF; CDR3nt: TGTGCCAGCGGCTTAGAGACGGGTGGCACTGAAGCTTTCTTT
j_gene: TRBJ2-1; v_gene: TRBV12-3/TRBV12-4; abundance: few; d_gene: .; CDR3aa: CASSLALLDNEQFF; CDR3nt: TGTGCCAGCAGTTTAGCGCTACTAGACAATGAGCAGTTCTTC
j_gene: TRBJ2-3; v_gene: TRBV5-1; abundance: many; d_gene: TRBD2; CDR3aa: CASSLALAGSTTDTQYF; CDR3nt: TGCGCCAGCAGCTTGGCCCTAGCGGGATCTACCACAGATACGCAGTATTTT
j_gene: TRBJ2-7; v_gene: TRBV6-5; abundance: few; d_gene: TRBD2; CDR3aa: CANIYRGGSYEQYF; CDR3nt: TGTGCCAACATTTACCGGGGAGGGTCCTACGAGCAGTACTTC
j_gene: TRBJ2-3; v_gene: TRBV6-5; abundance: few; d_gene: .; CDR3aa: CASSYSGGADTKYF; CDR3nt: TGTGCCAGCAGTTACTCAGGGGGGGCAGATACGAAGTATTTT
j_gene: TRBJ2-3; v_gene: TRBV5-1; abundance: many; d_gene: .; CDR3aa: CASSPGGLSVRDTQYF; CDR3nt: TGCGCCAGCAGCCCCGGTGGACTCTCTGTCCGAGATACGCAGTATTTT
j_gene: TRBJ2-3; v_gene: TRBV6-2/TRBV6-3; abundance: .; d_gene: TRBD2; CDR3aa: CASSRPGLAGWRDTQYF; CDR3nt: TGTGCCAGCAGTCGGCCTGGACTAGCGGGATGGCGAGATACGCAGTATTTT
j_gene: TRBJ2-7; v_gene: TRBV19; abundance: few; d_gene: .; CDR3aa: CACSIPATYSYEQYF; CDR3nt: TGTGCCTGTAGTATACCGGCGACGTACTCCTACGAGCAGTACTTC
j_gene: TRBJ1-6; v_gene: TRBV7-9; abundance: many; d_gene: .; CDR3aa: CASSSPSGSHSPLHF; CDR3nt: TGTGCCAGCAGCTCCCCCTCAGGCTCTCATTCACCCCTCCACTTT
j_gene: TRBJ1-4; v_gene: TRBV29-1; abundance: many; d_gene: .; CDR3aa: CSVGFPSQFF; CDR3nt: TGCAGCGTTGGTTTCCCAAGCCAGTTTTTT
j_gene: TRBJ1-2; v_gene: TRBV2; abundance: many; d_gene: TRBD1; CDR3aa: CASISRTGGPGYTF; CDR3nt: TGTGCCAGCATTTCTAGGACAGGGGGCCCTGGCTACACCTTC
j_gene: TRBJ2-7; v_gene: TRBV28; abundance: few; d_gene: .; CDR3aa: CASSSPWTSHYEQYF; CDR3nt: TGTGCCAGCAGTTCGCCTTGGACAAGCCACTACGAGCAGTACTTC
j_gene: TRBJ2-5; v_gene: TRBV6-2/TRBV6-3; abundance: many; d_gene: .; CDR3aa: CASSLFSGETQYF; CDR3nt: TGTGCCAGCAGTCTCTTTAGCGGAGAGACCCAGTACTTC
j_gene: TRBJ1-4; v_gene: TRBV30; abundance: .; d_gene: .; CDR3aa: CAWRGSVNEKLFF; CDR3nt: TGTGCCTGGAGGGGCTCTGTAAATGAAAAACTGTTTTTT
j_gene: TRBJ2-2; v_gene: TRBV27; abundance: many; d_gene: TRBD1; CDR3aa: CASRMTGTATGELFF; CDR3nt: TGTGCCAGCAGGATGACAGGGACGGCGACCGGGGAGCTGTTTTTT
j_gene: TRBJ1-2; v_gene: TRBV11-1; abundance: medium-sized; d_gene: .; CDR3aa: CASSLPGSRGYTF; CDR3nt: TGTGCCAGCAGCTTACCGGGAAGTCGTGGCTACACCTTC
j_gene: TRBJ1-2; v_gene: TRBV20-1; abundance: .; d_gene: .; CDR3aa: CSARNWTDPYGYTF; CDR3nt: TGCAGTGCCAGAAACTGGACAGACCCCTATGGTTACACCTTC
j_gene: TRBJ2-1; v_gene: TRBV20-1; abundance: .; d_gene: .; CDR3aa: CSASDGGGYNEQFF; CDR3nt: TGCAGTGCTAGCGACGGGGGAGGCTACAATGAGCAGTTCTTC
j_gene: TRBJ2-6; v_gene: TRBV24-1; abundance: many; d_gene: .; CDR3aa: CATSDLHDEGRSGANVLTF; CDR3nt: TGTGCCACCAGTGATTTGCATGACGAGGGCCGGTCCGGGGCCAACGTCCTGACTTTC
j_gene: TRBJ2-2; v_gene: TRBV20-1; abundance: few; d_gene: TRBD2; CDR3aa: CSARGLANTGELFF; CDR3nt: TGCAGTGCGCGGGGGTTAGCGAACACCGGGGAGCTGTTTTTT
j_gene: TRBJ2-3; v_gene: TRBV7-6; abundance: many; d_gene: .; CDR3aa: CASSFYGADTQYF; CDR3nt: TGTGCCAGCAGCTTCTACGGGGCTGATACGCAGTATTTT
j_gene: TRBJ2-5; v_gene: TRBV18; abundance: many; d_gene: TRBD2; CDR3aa: CASSATSGQETQYF; CDR3nt: TGTGCCAGCTCAGCCACTAGCGGCCAAGAGACCCAGTACTTC
j_gene: TRBJ2-1; v_gene: TRBV28; abundance: many; d_gene: TRBD2; CDR3aa: CASSPPGLAGWEQFF; CDR3nt: TGTGCCAGCAGTCCTCCGGGACTAGCGGGTTGGGAGCAGTTCTTC
j_gene: TRBJ2-6; v_gene: TRBV6-4; abundance: many; d_gene: .; CDR3aa: CASSDSTSSGANVLTF; CDR3nt: TGTGCCAGCAGTGACTCGACTAGCTCTGGGGCCAACGTCCTGACTTTC
j_gene: TRBJ2-2; v_gene: TRBV29-1; abundance: many; d_gene: .; CDR3aa: CSVEGRERNTGELFF; CDR3nt: TGCAGCGTTGAGGGCCGGGAGAGGAACACCGGGGAGCTGTTTTTT
j_gene: TRBJ1-2; v_gene: TRBV27; abundance: many; d_gene: TRBD1; CDR3aa: CASSFRGENGYTF; CDR3nt: TGTGCCAGCAGTTTCAGGGGGGAAAATGGCTACACCTTC
j_gene: TRBJ1-1; v_gene: TRBV6-5; abundance: few; d_gene: .; CDR3aa: CASSYGNSGAGDTEAFF; CDR3nt: TGTGCCAGCAGTTACGGGAATTCAGGGGCCGGTGACACTGAAGCTTTCTTT
j_gene: TRBJ2-3; v_gene: TRBV5-4; abundance: many; d_gene: .; CDR3aa: CASSARGAVTQYF; CDR3nt: TGTGCCAGCAGCGCGAGGGGGGCTGTTACGCAGTATTTT
j_gene: TRBJ1-3; v_gene: TRBV5-4; abundance: many; d_gene: .; CDR3aa: CASSSRTVGNTIYF; CDR3nt: TGTGCCAGCAGCTCCCGGACAGTCGGAAACACCATATATTTT
j_gene: TRBJ2-5; v_gene: TRBV20-1; abundance: many; d_gene: .; CDR3aa: CSARNRASYDQYF; CDR3nt: TGCAGTGCTAGAAACAGGGCCTCTTATGACCAGTACTTC
j_gene: TRBJ2-7; v_gene: TRBV20-1; abundance: .; d_gene: TRBD1; CDR3aa: CSARSATGFEQYF; CDR3nt: TGCAGTGCTAGGTCCGCGACAGGGTTCGAGCAGTACTTC
j_gene: TRBJ2-3; v_gene: TRBV5-1; abundance: many; d_gene: .; CDR3aa: CASSLGGVTDTQYF; CDR3nt: TGCGCCAGCAGCTTGGGCGGGGTCACAGATACGCAGTATTTT
j_gene: TRBJ2-5; v_gene: TRBV6-2/TRBV6-3; abundance: .; d_gene: TRBD1; CDR3aa: CASSYLGQGDETQYF; CDR3nt: TGTGCCAGCAGTTACCTGGGACAGGGGGACGAGACCCAGTACTTC
j_gene: TRBJ2-1; v_gene: TRBV9; abundance: many; d_gene: TRBD2; CDR3aa: CASSDGLAFEEFF; CDR3nt: TGTGCCAGCAGCGACGGACTAGCGTTCGAGGAGTTCTTC
j_gene: TRBJ2-5; v_gene: TRBV7-6; abundance: .; d_gene: .; CDR3aa: CASSLNVQETQYF; CDR3nt: TGTGCCAGCAGCTTAAATGTACAAGAGACCCAGTACTTC
j_gene: TRBJ2-3; v_gene: TRBV7-2; abundance: many; d_gene: .; CDR3aa: CASSLASTGGQDTQYF; CDR3nt: TGTGCCAGCAGCTTAGCGTCGACGGGCGGGCAAGATACGCAGTATTTT
j_gene: TRBJ2-7; v_gene: TRBV5-4; abundance: many; d_gene: TRBD2; CDR3aa: CASSLGREGRYEQYF; CDR3nt: TGTGCCAGCAGCTTGGGGCGGGAGGGCCGGTACGAGCAGTACTTC
j_gene: TRBJ2-3; v_gene: TRBV20-1; abundance: many; d_gene: TRBD2; CDR3aa: CSARATSPLLAGVGDTQYF; CDR3nt: TGCAGTGCTAGAGCGACTAGTCCCCTACTAGCGGGAGTGGGAGATACGCAGTATTTT
j_gene: TRBJ1-1; v_gene: TRBV4-1; abundance: many; d_gene: TRBD1; CDR3aa: CASSQGTGGNTEAFF; CDR3nt: TGCGCCAGCAGCCAAGGGACAGGGGGTAACACTGAAGCTTTCTTT
j_gene: TRBJ1-5; v_gene: TRBV18; abundance: .; d_gene: .; CDR3aa: CAGSPLWDRNQPQHF; CDR3nt: TGTGCCGGCTCACCATTATGGGATCGGAATCAGCCCCAGCATTTT
j_gene: TRBJ2-7; v_gene: TRBV11-3; abundance: .; d_gene: .; CDR3aa: CASSLDPQGNEQYF; CDR3nt: TGTGCCAGCAGCTTAGATCCCCAGGGGAACGAGCAGTACTTC
j_gene: TRBJ2-7; v_gene: TRBV7-9; abundance: many; d_gene: .; CDR3aa: CASSFSSYEQYF; CDR3nt: TGTGCCAGCAGCTTTTCGAGCTACGAGCAGTACTTC
j_gene: TRBJ2-7; v_gene: TRBV15; abundance: many; d_gene: .; CDR3aa: CATSRALLNYEQYF; CDR3nt: TGTGCCACCAGCAGAGCCCTTTTGAACTACGAGCAGTACTTC
j_gene: TRBJ2-7; v_gene: TRBV2; abundance: .; d_gene: TRBD1; CDR3aa: CATGGPSREHYF; CDR3nt: TGTGCCACAGGGGGTCCTTCGAGGGAGCATTACTTC
j_gene: TRBJ1-2; v_gene: TRBV20-1; abundance: .; d_gene: TRBD1; CDR3aa: CSARQTGSALVGYTF; CDR3nt: TGCAGTGCGCGACAGACAGGGAGTGCATTGGTTGGCTACACCTTC
j_gene: TRBJ2-2; v_gene: TRBV9; abundance: many; d_gene: TRBD1; CDR3aa: CASSVGFGQGSTGELFF; CDR3nt: TGTGCCAGCAGCGTAGGATTCGGACAGGGGTCCACCGGGGAGCTGTTTTTT
j_gene: TRBJ2-7; v_gene: TRBV5-6; abundance: many; d_gene: TRBD2; CDR3aa: CASSRDYYEQYF; CDR3nt: TGTGCCAGCAGCCGGGACTATTACGAGCAGTACTTC
j_gene: TRBJ2-6; v_gene: TRBV2; abundance: .; d_gene: .; CDR3aa: CASTINPSSGANVLTF; CDR3nt: TGTGCCAGCACCATAAACCCGAGCTCTGGGGCCAACGTCCTGACTTTC
j_gene: TRBJ2-3; v_gene: TRBV6-1; abundance: few; d_gene: .; CDR3aa: CASTTLAGGSDTQYF; CDR3nt: TGTGCCAGCACCACTCTAGCTGGGGGCTCGGATACGCAGTATTTT
j_gene: TRBJ2-7; v_gene: TRBV28; abundance: many; d_gene: .; CDR3aa: CASSLFGFPEQYF; CDR3nt: TGTGCCAGCAGTTTATTCGGGTTCCCCGAGCAGTACTTC
j_gene: TRBJ1-2; v_gene: TRBV7-2; abundance: medium-sized; d_gene: .; CDR3aa: CASSFGGVGYTF; CDR3nt: TGTGCCAGCAGCTTCGGGGGGGTTGGCTACACCTTC
j_gene: TRBJ2-3; v_gene: TRBV20-1; abundance: .; d_gene: .; CDR3aa: CSGCVPTGYTQYF; CDR3nt: TGCAGTGGCTGCGTACCCACCGGATATACGCAGTATTTT
j_gene: TRBJ2-1; v_gene: TRBV6-2/TRBV6-3; abundance: .; d_gene: TRBD2; CDR3aa: CANSYGTSGSDEQFF; CDR3nt: TGTGCCAACAGTTATGGGACTAGCGGTAGCGATGAGCAGTTCTTC
j_gene: TRBJ2-3; v_gene: TRBV7-3; abundance: .; d_gene: TRBD2; CDR3aa: CASNSHLAGVNTQYF; CDR3nt: TGTGCCAGCAACTCCCACTTAGCGGGGGTCAATACACAGTATTTT
j_gene: TRBJ1-4; v_gene: TRBV11-2; abundance: many; d_gene: .; CDR3aa: CASSPLWRESEKLFF; CDR3nt: TGTGCCAGCAGCCCCCTATGGAGGGAATCTGAAAAACTGTTTTTT
j_gene: TRBJ1-2; v_gene: TRBV15; abundance: many; d_gene: .; CDR3aa: CATTSGTPSPCSF; CDR3nt: TGTGCCACCACCTCGGGGACACCAAGTCCTTGTTCCTTC